Listed here is a single T cell receptor beta chain. Its target antigen remains unknown. No quality values exist for individual bases; no much larger clone is one base distant. These data are taken from a study of cytomegalovirus exposure and HLA in healthy donors (dated by TCRdb to about 2017). Regarding the study in general: In an earlier analysis of approximately 640 of the donors, approximately 260 Gb of sequence data and 117 million unique TCR beta sequences from 150 million to 200 million T cells were reported. To predict cytomegalovirus infection status, the study brought together high-throughput TCR immunosequencing, statistical association of individual TCRs with disease status, and machine learning. The number of donors typed differed by locus, with roughly 629-640 for A, B, C, DRB1 and DQB1, over 500 for DQA1, over 600 for DPA1, and around 430 for DPB1. A separate validation cohort of about 110 different subjects was used in addition to the roughly 700-subject first cohort. The study was designed to test whether signatures of past pathogen exposure could be identified by cataloging public T cell receptors. Because of strong linkage in the cohort, roughly 5 DR-DQ haplotypes were treated as single units for association and clustering. The T cell repertoires of some 700 subjects were profiled by immunosequencing and related to cytomegalovirus serostatus. To study patterns of TCR occurrence, a later analysis re-analyzed previously published TCR beta repertoires from 500 to 850 donors and added high-resolution HLA genotyping. All discovery cohort repertoires had been generated on a single sequencing platform. In an earlier analysis of several hundred of the donors, high-throughput TCR beta sequencing was used to judge whether each TCR beta V gene segment behaved as functional or pseudogenic. A later genetic analysis took genome-wide SNP genotypes for about 65% of the 666 donors and used that subset as a discovery cohort. Donor age, sex, ethnicity and CMV serostatus were compiled alongside the repertoire data. Rather than using new phenotypic data, the later analysis identified candidate immune exposures from TCR beta sequences and from how often those sequences occurred across donors. Of the roughly 410 genotyped donors, 65% to 90% were placed in the genetic ancestry cluster associated with self-reported Caucasian donors. On average, 235,054 unique TCR beta nucleotide sequences were sequenced per donor among a few hundred genotyped donors of the cohort, with approximately 18% of those sequences being non-productive. Class I and class II HLA loci were covered by the typing at four-digit resolution. An early release covering just under 650 HLA-typed donors comprised approximately 290 gigabases of sequencing data and tens of millions of unique TCR sequences.

The CDR3 contains 14 residues, cysteine and phenylalanine counted. Only the CDR3 DNA stays, 42 bases, in frame from base 1. CDR1 is given as GTSNPN and CDR2 as SVGIG, both from the germline V gene (reference sequence). V is cut back by 3 bases and J by 2 bases, with 4 bases in the junction unmatched. Receptors were amplified or captured by the immunoSEQ multiplex PCR assay. The multiplex PCR relied on a mix of 60 forward primers for TCR Vbeta segments and 13 reverse primers for TCR Jbeta segments. Amplification of the CDR3 region of rearranged TCR beta genes was performed with a multiplex PCR assay on genomic DNA. Amplified TCR beta libraries were sequenced as 87-base-pair reads on the Illumina HiSeq System. Per the authors' processing: In a later analysis, tens of millions of unique TCR beta chains were counted across the roughly 610 repertoires, and about 10 million of these chains were shared by at least two donors. To remove PCR and sequencing errors, raw reads were error-corrected and collapsed into unique sequences using a nearest-neighbor algorithm that merged closely related sequences. V, D and J gene segments were assigned by aligning CDR3 sequences to IMGT reference sequences. Each retained sequence needed at least a six-nucleotide match to both a V gene segment and a J gene segment. A rearrangement was called productive if the CDR3 had no stop codons and remained in frame with V and J, and every other rearrangement was called non-productive. Following IMGT convention, CDR3 was defined as the stretch from the second conserved V-encoded cysteine up to the conserved J-encoded phenylalanine. Sequences without an unambiguous match to a single V gene segment were excluded from the earlier analysis of almost 600 of the donors. In an earlier analysis of roughly 600 of the donors, a V segment was called functional when productive rearrangements were above 56.7%, and segregating when the standard deviation between donors exceeded 5%. A statistical classification framework was developed to diagnose cytomegalovirus status using the catalog of TCR beta chain sequences. In a later analysis, V and J genes were assigned by comparing TCR nucleotide sequences against IMGT/GENE-DB human TR gene sequences. The TCRdist pipeline was used in a later analysis to assign CDR3 sequences and most-parsimonious VDJ recombination scenarios. A later analysis defined each TCR beta chain by its CDR3 amino acid sequence plus V-gene family, and excluded reads lacking a unique V-gene family. As a way to deal with suspected cross-contamination and a sequencing artifact, a later analysis dropped 450 to 600 nucleotide sequences that were highly shared and had low generation probability. In a later analysis, a clonal expansion index for each public chain was calculated from normalized within-repertoire ranks of inferred template counts. In a later analysis, generation probabilities were computed with a VDJ recombination model fitted to out-of-frame rearrangements, and the resulting probabilities were checked against IGoR. In a later analysis, hypergeometric tests were used to score TCR-TCR, TCR-HLA and TCR-CMV co-occurrence, with a repertoire-size bias correction applied to TCR pairs. A later analysis estimated false discovery rates by permuting HLA or CMV assignments 20 times. In a later analysis, co-occurring TCRs were grouped using DBSCAN, with TCRdist sequence similarity added in when clustering inside HLA-allele-positive subsets. Co-occurrence clustering excluded repertoires with fewer than 30,000 or more than 120,000 public chains, plus five with anomalous nucleotide sharing. Sourced from immuneACCESS, this table was stored by TCRdb with only in-frame sequences that have V and J called. A share of the clones is absent; for the studies checked, an unresolved V gene accounts for under half, and the remainder has no known explanation. Clone size and V and J calls were adopted from that table, with D and trimming inferred from the DNA. The sample table lists 130,000 to 150,000 clones, nearly 80% of them with a count of one. The ten largest clones take up less than 3.5% of the sample.

Here is what the overall study found, with its caveats: Correlated functional status among segregating V segments might reflect linkage disequilibrium, but an unknown experimental factor could not be ruled out. A later analysis reported that several top co-occurrence clusters appeared linked to parvovirus B19, influenza, CMV and Epstein-Barr virus. In a later genetic analysis, fewer N-insertions in productive TCRs were reported among donors in an Asian-associated ancestry cluster than the roughly 700-donor mean. An association between a missense DCLRE1C variant and V-gene and J-gene trimming of TCR beta chains was found in a later genetic analysis and replicated in an independent cohort. A further reported finding was that TCR beta sequences accurately predicted the HLA-A and HLA-B alleles for most subjects in the first cohort. This cohort had only TCR beta chains sequenced, and the lack of alpha or paired-chain data limited which features could be detected. According to a later analysis, TCR association rates differed among HLA loci, with DRB1 alleles showing the most associated TCRs and HLA-C alleles showing the fewest. Roughly uniform sequencing depth across donors was assumed in presence/absence analyses, although this assumption may not hold. Because the 87-base-pair reads could not distinguish some IMGT-functional V segments, including TRBV6-2 and TRBV6-3, those segments were excluded. Because HLA typing was unavailable for some donors at each locus, only the typed subset was used in association tests. The classifier was reported to diagnose cytomegalovirus status with high specificity and sensitivity in both the original and validation cohorts. According to a later analysis, most CMV-associated TCR beta chains appeared to be HLA-restricted, and the HLA associations seemed to be driven largely by CMV exposure. While some public TCRs were present in many individuals, most TCR sequences turned up only very rarely across donors. A total of 150 to 200 TCR beta chains were listed by the study as associated with cytomegalovirus. A later analysis found that HLA-associated TCR beta chains were more clonally expanded and had lower generation probabilities than equally common non-associated chains. In vitro tests confirmed that three of the cytomegalovirus-associated TCR beta chains recognize cytomegalovirus antigens. CMV serostatus was the only immune exposure information available for the cohort. When HLA alleles, especially DR and DQ, strongly co-occurred, TCR associations were difficult to assign to individual alleles. A group of highly shared sequence variants was considered likely to be a technical artifact of the sequencing pipeline. In a later analysis, about 17,000 TCR beta sequences were associated with specific HLA alleles at a false discovery rate of 0.05. It was suggested by the authors that the approach could potentially be generalized to other disease states and immunological phenotypes. The earlier analysis of some 560 of the donors excluded roughly 17 rarely observed V segments, including chromosome 9 orphons, because counts were too low. An earlier analysis of approximately 530 of the donors showed that most TCR beta V segments appeared in productive rearrangements either about 87% or about 30% of the time, which broadly matched IMGT annotations.

The cohort consisted of 600 to 750 healthy bone marrow donors. At the time of sampling, all cohort members were nominally healthy, though unrecorded immune exposures were likely present. The donor tested CMV seropositive and was one of the 289 seropositive cohort members. A peripheral blood sample was provided by each donor, and peripheral blood mononuclear cells were used for TCR beta sequencing. Genomic DNA was extracted from the blood cell samples with the Qiagen DNeasy Blood Extraction Kit. The chain joins TRBV30 to TRBJ2-3, and 8 junction bases match TRBD2. Sequences were obtained from PBMCs. The TCR originated in a man between 40 and 49 years old in good health and CMV-seropositive. The DNA reads as follows: TGTGCCTGGAGCGTTAGCGGGACCACAGATACGCAGTATTTT. Its coded protein is CAWSVSGTTDTQYF.